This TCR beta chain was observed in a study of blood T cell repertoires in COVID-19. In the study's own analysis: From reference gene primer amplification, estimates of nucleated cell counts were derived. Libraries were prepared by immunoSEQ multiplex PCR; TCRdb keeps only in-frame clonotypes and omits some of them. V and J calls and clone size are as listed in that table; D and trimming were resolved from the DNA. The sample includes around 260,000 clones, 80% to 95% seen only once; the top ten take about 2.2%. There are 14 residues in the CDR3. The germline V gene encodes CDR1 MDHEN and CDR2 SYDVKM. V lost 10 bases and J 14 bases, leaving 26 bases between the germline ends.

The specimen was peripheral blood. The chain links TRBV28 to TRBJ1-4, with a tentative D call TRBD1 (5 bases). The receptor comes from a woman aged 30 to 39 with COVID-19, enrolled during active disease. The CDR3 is CATRLSRERGGLFF. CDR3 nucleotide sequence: TGTGCCACCAGATTATCTCGGGAGCGGGGGGGGCTGTTTTTT.